This TCR beta chain was captured in a study of CD8 T cells in Susac syndrome. Random-hexamer reverse transcription was applied to roughly 0.5 to 1 ug RNA. Across 54 Vbeta and 13 Jbeta, immunoSEQ multiplex PCR amplified TCR beta CDR3. TCRdb redid the calling of the immunoSEQ multiplex PCR reads with MiXCR, one entry per CDR3 protein. The data hold approximately 300,000 distinct CDR3 sequences, with 89% observed a single time. In germline, CDR1 is MGHRA, CDR2 YSYEKL. Trimming stripped 8 bases from V and 8 bases from J, with 10 bases between. The CDR3 loop spans 11 amino acids. Treatment-naive patients with stable or active relapsing-remitting disease served as multiple sclerosis controls. Both CD4+ and CD8+ T cells were negatively isolated, and TEMRA cells underwent FACS enrichment.

Sequenced material: CD8+ T cells from PBMCs. The V gene is TRBV4-1, the J gene TRBJ2-1; D remains ambiguous. The clonotype was recovered from a human donor with multiple sclerosis. CDR3 DNA sequence: TGCGCCAGCCAAGGGCGGTATGAGCAGTTCTTC. The encoded protein is CASQGRYEQFF.